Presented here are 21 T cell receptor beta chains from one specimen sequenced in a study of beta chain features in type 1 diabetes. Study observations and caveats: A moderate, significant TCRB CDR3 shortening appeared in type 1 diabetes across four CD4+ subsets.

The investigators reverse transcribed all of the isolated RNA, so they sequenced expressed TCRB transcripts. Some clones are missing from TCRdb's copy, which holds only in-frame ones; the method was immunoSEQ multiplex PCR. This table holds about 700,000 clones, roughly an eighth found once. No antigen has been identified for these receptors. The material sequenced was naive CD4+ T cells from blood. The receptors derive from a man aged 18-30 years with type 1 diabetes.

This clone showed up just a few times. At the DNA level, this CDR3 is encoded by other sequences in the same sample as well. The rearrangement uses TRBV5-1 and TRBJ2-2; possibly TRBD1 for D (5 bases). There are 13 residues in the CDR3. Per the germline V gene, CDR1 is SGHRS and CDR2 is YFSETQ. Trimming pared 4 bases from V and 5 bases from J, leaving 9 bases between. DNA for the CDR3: TGCGCCAGCAGCCCCCAGGGAACCGGGGAGCTGTTTTTT. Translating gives CASSPQGTGELFF.

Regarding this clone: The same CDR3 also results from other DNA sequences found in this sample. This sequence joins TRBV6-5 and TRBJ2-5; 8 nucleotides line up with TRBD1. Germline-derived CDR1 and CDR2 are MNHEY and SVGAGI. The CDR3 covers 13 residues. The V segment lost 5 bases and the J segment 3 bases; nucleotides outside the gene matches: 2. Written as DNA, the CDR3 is TGTGCCAGCAGTCCGACAGGGGAAGAGACCCAGTACTTC. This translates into CASSPTGEETQYF.

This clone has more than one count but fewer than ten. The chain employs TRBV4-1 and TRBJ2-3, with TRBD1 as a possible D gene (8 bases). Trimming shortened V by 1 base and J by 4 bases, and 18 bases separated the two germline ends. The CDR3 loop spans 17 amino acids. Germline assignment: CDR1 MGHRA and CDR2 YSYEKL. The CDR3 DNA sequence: TGCGCCAGCAGCCAAGCTAGAACAGGGGGAGGGGCAGATACGCAGTATTTT. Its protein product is CASSQARTGGGADTQYF.

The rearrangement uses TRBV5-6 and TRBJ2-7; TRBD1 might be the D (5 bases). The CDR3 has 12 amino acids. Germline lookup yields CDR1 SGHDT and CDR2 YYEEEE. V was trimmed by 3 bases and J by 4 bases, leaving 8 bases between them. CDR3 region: CASSYQGYEQYF. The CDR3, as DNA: TGTGCCAGCAGCTACCAGGGTTACGAGCAGTACTTC.

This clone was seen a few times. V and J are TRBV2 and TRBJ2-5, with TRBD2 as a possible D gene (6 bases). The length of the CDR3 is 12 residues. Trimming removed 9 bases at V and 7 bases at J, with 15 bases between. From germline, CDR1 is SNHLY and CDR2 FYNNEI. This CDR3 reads CASPTLGGTQYF. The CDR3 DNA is TGTGCCAGTCCGACTCTCGGGGGGACCCAGTACTTC.

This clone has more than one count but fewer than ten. CDR3 region: CASSSTSGGNYGYTF. The CDR3, as DNA: TGTGCCAGCAGTTCCACATCAGGGGGGAACTATGGCTACACCTTC. This chain uses TRBV6-5 with TRBJ1-2; TRBD1 aligns across 7 bases. Germline-derived CDR1 and CDR2 are MNHEY and SVGAGI. This CDR3 is built from 15 residues. V shed 4 bases, J shed 2 bases, and the junction held 7 bases outside the gene matches.

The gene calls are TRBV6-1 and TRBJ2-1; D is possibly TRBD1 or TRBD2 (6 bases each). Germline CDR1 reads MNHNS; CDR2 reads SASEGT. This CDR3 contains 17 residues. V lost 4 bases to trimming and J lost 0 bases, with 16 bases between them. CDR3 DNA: TGTGCCAGCAGTGGGGTGAGGGGGGCAAGCTCCTACAATGAGCAGTTCTTC. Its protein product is CASSGVRGASSYNEQFF.

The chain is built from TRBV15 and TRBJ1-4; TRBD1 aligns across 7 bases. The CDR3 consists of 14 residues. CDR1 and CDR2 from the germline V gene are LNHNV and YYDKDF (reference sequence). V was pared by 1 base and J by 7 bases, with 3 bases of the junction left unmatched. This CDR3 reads CATSRGGGGEKLFF. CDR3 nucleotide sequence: TGTGCCACCAGCAGAGGAGGGGGCGGTGAAAAACTGTTTTTT.

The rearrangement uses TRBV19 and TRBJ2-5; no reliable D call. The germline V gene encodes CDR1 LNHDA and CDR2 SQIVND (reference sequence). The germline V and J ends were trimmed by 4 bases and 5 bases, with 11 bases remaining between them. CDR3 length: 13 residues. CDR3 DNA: TGTGCCAGTAGTAAGGACCTCCGGGAGACCCAGTACTTC. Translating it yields CASSKDLRETQYF.

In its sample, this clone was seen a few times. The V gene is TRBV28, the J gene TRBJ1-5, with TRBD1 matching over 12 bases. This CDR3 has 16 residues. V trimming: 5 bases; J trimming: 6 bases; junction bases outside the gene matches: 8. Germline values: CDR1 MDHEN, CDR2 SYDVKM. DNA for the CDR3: TGTGCCAGCAGTCCACCGGGACAGGGGGCTCTTCAGCCCCAGCATTTT. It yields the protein CASSPPGQGALQPQHF. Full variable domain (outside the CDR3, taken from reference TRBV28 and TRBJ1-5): DVKVTQSSRYLVKRTGEKVFLECVQDMDHENMFWYRQDPGLGLRLIYFSYDVKMKEKGDIPEGYSVSREKKERFSLILESASTNQTSMYLCASSPPGQGALQPQHFGDGTRLSIL.

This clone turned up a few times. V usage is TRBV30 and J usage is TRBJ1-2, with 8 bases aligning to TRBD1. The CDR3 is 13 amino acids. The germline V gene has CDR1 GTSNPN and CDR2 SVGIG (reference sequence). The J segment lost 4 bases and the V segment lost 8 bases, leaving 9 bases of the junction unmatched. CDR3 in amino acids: CAQGQGAVYGYTF. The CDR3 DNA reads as TGTGCCCAGGGGCAGGGGGCCGTCTATGGCTACACCTTC.

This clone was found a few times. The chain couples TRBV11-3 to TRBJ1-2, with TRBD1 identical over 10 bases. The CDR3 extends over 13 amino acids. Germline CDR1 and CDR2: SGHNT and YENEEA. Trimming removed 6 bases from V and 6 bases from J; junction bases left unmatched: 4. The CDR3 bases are TGTGCCAGCAGGCCGGGACAGGGGAATGGCTACACCTTC. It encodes CASRPGQGNGYTF. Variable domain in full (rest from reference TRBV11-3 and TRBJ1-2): EAGVVQSPRYKIIEKKQPVAFWCNPISGHNTLYWYLQNLGQGPELLIRYENEEAVDDSQLPKDRFSAERLKGVDSTLKIQPAELGDSAVYLCASRPGQGNGYTFGSGTRLTVV.

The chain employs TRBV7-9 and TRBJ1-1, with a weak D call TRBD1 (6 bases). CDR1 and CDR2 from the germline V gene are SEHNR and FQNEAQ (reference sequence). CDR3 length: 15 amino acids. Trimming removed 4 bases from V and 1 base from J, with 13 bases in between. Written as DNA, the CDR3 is TGTGCCAGCAGCTCCGACAGGCCCCGGAACACTGAAGCTTTCTTT. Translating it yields CASSSDRPRNTEAFF.

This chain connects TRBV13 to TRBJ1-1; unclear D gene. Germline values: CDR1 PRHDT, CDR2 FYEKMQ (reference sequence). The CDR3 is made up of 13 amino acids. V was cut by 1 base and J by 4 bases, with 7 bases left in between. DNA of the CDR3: TGTGCCAGCAGCTTAGACCCAAGCACTGAAGCTTTCTTT. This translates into CASSLDPSTEAFF.

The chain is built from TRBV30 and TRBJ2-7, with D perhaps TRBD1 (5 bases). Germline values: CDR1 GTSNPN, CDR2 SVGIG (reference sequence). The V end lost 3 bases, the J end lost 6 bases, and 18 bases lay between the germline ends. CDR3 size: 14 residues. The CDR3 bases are TGTGCCTGGAGCCGCGCGACAGCTGGGGTCGAGCAGTACTTC. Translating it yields CAWSRATAGVEQYF.

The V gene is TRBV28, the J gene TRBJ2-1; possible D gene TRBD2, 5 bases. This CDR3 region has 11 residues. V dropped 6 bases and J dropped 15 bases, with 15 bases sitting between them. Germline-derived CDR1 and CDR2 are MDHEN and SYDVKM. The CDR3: CASRTTTAGFF. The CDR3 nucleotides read TGTGCCAGCAGAACGACCACGGCGGGGTTCTTC.

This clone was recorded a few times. The CDR3 nucleotides are TGTGCCAGCGGATCAGCGGGGTACGGCGAGCAGTACTTC. Protein sequence: CASGSAGYGEQYF. The rearrangement links TRBV6-5 to TRBJ2-7, with 7 bases matching TRBD2. Losses at the gene ends were 8 bases for V and 6 bases for J; bases not matched to a gene: 10. The germline V gene encodes CDR1 MNHEY and CDR2 SVGAGI. The CDR3 contains 13 residues.

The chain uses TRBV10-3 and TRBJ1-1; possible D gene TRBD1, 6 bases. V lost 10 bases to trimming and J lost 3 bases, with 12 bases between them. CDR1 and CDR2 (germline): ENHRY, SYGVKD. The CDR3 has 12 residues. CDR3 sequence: CARYRVDTEAFF. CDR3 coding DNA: TGTGCCAGATACAGGGTCGACACTGAAGCTTTCTTT.

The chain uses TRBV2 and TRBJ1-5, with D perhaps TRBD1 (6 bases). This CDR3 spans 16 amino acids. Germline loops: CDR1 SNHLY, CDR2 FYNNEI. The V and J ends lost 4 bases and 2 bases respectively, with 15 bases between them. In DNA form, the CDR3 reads TGTGCCAGCAGTGCACAAGAGGGGGGTGGCAATCAGCCCCAGCATTTT. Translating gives CASSAQEGGGNQPQHF.

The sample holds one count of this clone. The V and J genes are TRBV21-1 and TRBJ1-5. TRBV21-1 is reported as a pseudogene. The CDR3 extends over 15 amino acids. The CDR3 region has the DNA TGTGCCAGCAGCACCTATCGCGGGTGGGATCAGCCCCAGCATTTT. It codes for CASSTYRGWDQPQHF.

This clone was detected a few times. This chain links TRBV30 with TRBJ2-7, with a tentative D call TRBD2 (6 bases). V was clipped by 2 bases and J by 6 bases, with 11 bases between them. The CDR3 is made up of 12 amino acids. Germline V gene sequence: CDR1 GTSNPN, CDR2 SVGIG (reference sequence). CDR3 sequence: CAWSTRGGEQYF. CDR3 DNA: TGTGCCTGGAGTACCCGGGGAGGCGAGCAGTACTTC. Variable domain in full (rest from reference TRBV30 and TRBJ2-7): SQTIHQWPATLVQPVGSPLSLECTVEGTSNPNLYWYRQAAGRGLQLLFYSVGIGQISSEVPQNLSASRPQDRQFILSSKKLLLSDSGFYLCAWSTRGGEQYFGPGTRLTVT.